These T cell receptor beta chains were read from a single sample in a study of blood T cell repertoires in COVID-19. TCRdb's copy holds only in-frame clones and misses some; the assay was immunoSEQ multiplex PCR. The sample includes roughly 100,000 clones, more than 70% seen only once; the top ten take roughly 18%. Sequencing was done on a sample of peripheral blood. Source of these receptors: a woman of 80 years or more in a cohort sampled during active COVID-19. Each CDR3 is given with its conserved first and last residue. Each record gives: V gene, CDR3 protein.

>TRBV6-5
CASSLLLTDTQYF
>TRBV3-1/TRBV3-2
CASSQNRGEQYF
>TRBV13
CASSLGIAYNEQFF
>TRBV5-1
CASTSTDRGRFF
>TRBV7-3
CASSRRDSLLYEQFF
>TRBV28
CASSLLGAAGNTIYF
>TRBV11-2
CASASPRDRGGYTF
>TRBV5-6
CASSLGPSSYNEQFF
>TRBV11-2
CASSKDRGSYNEQFF
>TRBV9
CASSAIPARGDTEAFF
>TRBV7-2
CASSPQGGRETQYF
>TRBV28
CASSPPGGGLYEQYF
>TRBV30
CAWKFGTDNTEAFF
>TRBV23-1
CASSHKRGTEAFF
>TRBV6-5
CASSLRRGDHYTF
>TRBV30
CAWSLMGAGYGYTF
>TRBV5-6
CASSWARASEQFF
>TRBV10-3
CAISESMGLLAGGETQYF
>TRBV9
CASSVSLSTGELFF
>TRBV19
CASRGGRTGELFF
>TRBV6-5
CASSSGTGEWGELFF
>TRBV3-1/TRBV3-2
CASSQYSGQQNNSPLHF
>TRBV18
CASSPQRGASYNEQFF
>TRBV7-6
CASSLVNEGASPLHF
>TRBV15
CATSGRGADTQYF
>TRBV9
CASSLWTSGGFDNEQFF
>TRBV5-6
CASSIAGQETQYF
>TRBV5-1
CASSLGPQAHEQYF
>TRBV7-2
CASSLVGGGELFF
>TRBV5-4
CASSRDRGEPQHF
>TRBV27
CASSPRRTSGTSNTGELFF
>TRBV6-4
CASKTGAANTEAFF
>TRBV5-5
CASSWAGETAGELFF
>TRBV18
CASSPKTENTEAFF
>TRBV3-1/TRBV3-2
CATRNGREGNVLTF
>TRBV9
CASSSRSGTDTQYF
>TRBV28
CASSSDRTAYEQYF
>TRBV19
CASTGVGEKLFF
>TRBV19
CASIEEGPMRKQYF
>TRBV27
CASSGRENTEAFF
>TRBV3-1/TRBV3-2
CASSIRTSGHTDTQYF
>TRBV18
CASSPPSGLAYNEQFF